This paragraph reports one T cell receptor beta chain. CD8+ and CD4+ blood T cells underwent TCR beta sequencing. Purification of the CD8+ and CD4+ T cells relied on negative isolation, and TEMRA cells underwent FACS enrichment. Germline V gene sequence: CDR1 SGDLS, CDR2 YYNGEE. The V gene lost 5 bases and the J gene lost 10 bases, with 19 bases spanning the gap. The CDR3 is made up of 14 amino acids. The data derive from a study of CD8 T cells in Susac syndrome. Reverse transcription of roughly 0.5 to 1 ug RNA was performed with random hexamers. Amplification of TCR beta CDR3 by immunoSEQ multiplex PCR spanned 54 Vbeta and 13 Jbeta. One entry per CDR3 protein, called by TCRdb with MiXCR from the immunoSEQ multiplex PCR reads. The table records about 280,000 distinct CDR3 sequences, 70% to 90% of them present only once.

This sequence joins TRBV9 and TRBJ1-5, with D tentatively TRBD1 (6 bases). The sample was CD8+ T cells from PBMCs. The sequence came from a human donor with multiple sclerosis. DNA for the CDR3: TGTGCCAGCAGTCGCGGGGGGGGGCTAGGCCCCCAGCATTTT. Protein product: CASSRGGGLGPQHF.